The present TCR beta chain was sequenced within a study of T cells in Graves' hyperthyroidism and ophthalmopathy. The CDR3 length is 14 residues. V gave up 6 bases and J gave up 7 bases; unmatched junction bases: 9. Per the germline V gene, CDR1 is MDHEN and CDR2 is SYDVKM. Study-level findings and limits: The authors' 13 V-J model separated ophthalmopathy from stable hyperthyroidism. Among thyroid clonotypes expanded above 0.001, most also appeared in blood.

Amplification yielded TCR beta CDR3 regions, with RNA transcripts as the source. The HTBI primer set was used in a first-round RT-PCR of the TCR CDR3. Using its own MiXCR run on the multiplex PCR reads, TCRdb lists one record per CDR3 protein. The top ten clones hold around 4.5% of a sample with approximately 600,000 distinct CDR3 sequences, about 14% of them seen once. Concerning this clonotype: No antigen is known for it.

This TCR came from a middle-aged woman with Graves' ophthalmopathy. The chain combines TRBV28 with TRBJ1-1; TRBD1 matches at 9 bases. The sample consisted of blood. CDR3 residues: CASSLGGTGFEAFF. The CDR3 DNA reads TGTGCCAGCAGCCTGGGCGGGACAGGGTTTGAAGCTTTCTTT.